The 7 T cell receptor beta chains presented below share a single source sample, sequenced in a study of T cell responses to AZD1222 COVID-19 vaccine. Generated by immunoSEQ multiplex PCR, the TCRdb table keeps only in-frame clones and is missing some. The table lists 110,000 to 150,000 clones, about 91% of them singletons. The sample in question was peripheral blood, obtained on day 0 of AZD1222 vaccination. The source is an adult in good health.

The rearrangement uses TRBV7-9 and TRBJ1-4; TRBD1 agrees at 8 bases. This CDR3 region has 15 residues. The germline CDR1 and CDR2 sequences are SEHNR and FQNEAQ (reference sequence). The V gene end was trimmed by 4 bases and the J gene end by 8 bases; junction bases not matched to a gene: 9. The CDR3 reads CASSSGGRGDEKLFF. CDR3 bases: TGTGCCAGCAGCTCAGGGGGCAGGGGCGACGAAAAACTGTTTTTT.

V gene TRBV9 combines with J gene TRBJ1-4; 7 bases match TRBD1. CDR1 is SGDLS, CDR2 YYNGEE, per germline. V lost 4 bases, J lost 0 bases, and 6 bases stayed unmatched. The CDR3 loop spans 16 amino acids. This CDR3 is CASSSRDSATNEKLFF. The CDR3 DNA sequence: TGTGCCAGCAGCTCCAGGGACAGCGCAACTAATGAAAAACTGTTTTTT.

The chain recombines TRBV5-3 with TRBJ2-1, with D possibly being TRBD1 or TRBD2 (5 bases each). TRBV5-3 is noted as an ORF with a role that remains uncertain. The CDR3 sequence is 13 residues long. The V end was cut by 6 bases, the J end by 2 bases, with 9 bases between. The CDR3 DNA reads as TGTGCCAGAAACCGGGACCCCTACAATGAGCAGTTCTTC. As protein: CARNRDPYNEQFF.

The CDR3 DNA reads as TGTGCCAGCAGCGGGTCGACTAGCGGTGGCGAGCAGTACTTC. It codes for CASSGSTSGGEQYF. The V call is TRBV5-4, the J call TRBJ2-7, with 9 bases aligning to TRBD2. The CDR3 has 14 residues. The V gene's germline CDR1 is SGHNT and CDR2 YYREEE (reference sequence). After removal of 4 bases from V and 6 bases from J, the junction contained 8 bases not matched to a gene.

This sequence joins TRBV5-4 and TRBJ2-3, with D unresolved. Germline lookup yields CDR1 SGHNT and CDR2 YYREEE (reference sequence). V shed 4 bases and J shed 5 bases, with 14 bases lying between them. CDR3 length equals 14 residues. CDR3 amino acids: CASSPLGPGDTQYF. Here the CDR3 DNA reads TGTGCCAGCAGCCCCCTGGGCCCGGGAGATACGCAGTATTTT.

This clone is a singleton in its sample. V gene TRBV7-9 combines with J gene TRBJ1-1; 10 bases line up with TRBD1. This CDR3 region has 15 residues. The germline gives CDR1 SEHNR, CDR2 FQNEAQ (reference sequence). Trimming removed 5 bases from V and 1 base from J; junction bases left unmatched: 4. CDR3 in amino acids: CASSRDRGKNTEAFF. CDR3 bases: TGTGCCAGCAGCCGGGACAGGGGAAAGAACACTGAAGCTTTCTTT. Supplemented by reference TRBV7-9 and TRBJ1-1, the full variable domain reads DTGVSQNPRHKITKRGQNVTFRCDPISEHNRLYWYRQTLGQGPEFLTYFQNEAQLEKSRLLSDRFSAERPKGSFSTLEIQRTEQGDSAMYLCASSRDRGKNTEAFFGQGTRLTVV.

The chain has TRBV27 and TRBJ1-6, with TRBD1 matching 10 bases. This CDR3 comprises 19 residues. Per germline, CDR1 MNHEY and CDR2 SMNVEV (reference sequence). Trimming removed 5 bases from V and 0 bases from J; junction bases left unmatched: 10. CDR3 DNA sequence: TGTGCCAGCAGTCCCCTGACAGGGGGCGATAGCTCCTATAATTCACCCCTCCACTTT. Its translation is CASSPLTGGDSSYNSPLHF.